The entry below describes one T cell receptor beta chain. Its antigen is currently unknown. This PCR relied on a set of 60 Vbeta primers and 13 Jbeta primers. Clones were read by immunoSEQ multiplex PCR, and TCRdb kept only the in-frame ones, dropping some. This table has fewer than 95,000 clones, 85% appearing once. This entry is derived from a study of cytomegalovirus exposure and HLA in healthy donors. Overall study: Unique TCRs numbering some 80 million, obtained from HLA-typed donors, made up an early data release. Study observations and caveats: Most subjects had HLA-A and HLA-B alleles reportedly predicted accurately by TCR beta sequences. TCR association rates varied by HLA locus in a later analysis, with DRB1 highest and HLA-C lowest.

Sample: PBMCs. The receptor comes from a man in his forties in good health and CMV-seropositive.

CDR3 DNA: TGTGCCAGCGGACAAGGGGTAGATACGCAGTATTTT. It is translated as CASGQGVDTQYF. The rearrangement uses TRBV5-6 and TRBJ2-3; tentatively, D is TRBD1 (5 bases). Per germline, CDR1 SGHDT and CDR2 YYEEEE. The V gene lost 7 bases and the J gene lost 5 bases, with 11 bases spanning the gap. The CDR3 has 12 residues.